These 5 T cell receptor beta chains originate from one sample sequenced in a study of radiation and T cells in renal cell carcinoma. Time point specified: baseline pretreatment blood. The treatment: 15 Gy SBRT to primary tumor, nephrectomy 4 weeks later. Generated by immunoSEQ multiplex PCR, the TCRdb table keeps only in-frame clones and is missing some. Here the sample spans 120,000 to 150,000 clones, around 78% being singletons. This specimen was blood, taken from a patient whose treatment included radiotherapy and nephrectomy. These receptors all stem from a woman aged 45-60 years with renal cell carcinoma.

This clone has only a few counts. In DNA, the CDR3 is TGTGCCTTAGGCGGGGCTGGCGAGCAGTACTTC. Translation: CALGGAGEQYF. This rearrangement joins TRBV6-6 to TRBJ2-7; possible D gene TRBD2, 6 bases. The CDR3 is 11 amino acids. Germline assignment: CDR1 MNHNY and CDR2 SVGAGI (reference sequence). Trimming pared 11 bases from V and 6 bases from J, leaving 14 bases between.

The chain joins TRBV19 to TRBJ1-1; D gene uncertain. This CDR3 has 13 residues. The germline V gene encodes CDR1 LNHDA and CDR2 SQIVND (reference sequence). Trimming removed 5 bases at V and 3 bases at J, with 10 bases between. The CDR3 is CASSEQMDTEAFF. The CDR3 DNA reads as TGTGCCAGTAGTGAGCAGATGGACACTGAAGCTTTCTTT.

This clone was detected once. The same CDR3 arises from other DNA sequences in this sample as well. The V gene is TRBV7-2, the J gene TRBJ2-7; no reliable D call. The length of the CDR3 is 13 residues. V was trimmed by 2 bases and J by 1 base, leaving 6 bases between them. Germline assignment: CDR1 SGHTA and CDR2 FQGNSA. CDR3 in amino acids: CASSLPESYEQYF. For the CDR3, the DNA is TGTGCCAGCAGCTTACCCGAGTCCTACGAGCAGTACTTC.

The chain uses TRBV14 and TRBJ2-5, with a possible D match to TRBD1 (6 bases). CDR1 and CDR2 from the germline V gene are SGHDN and FVKESK. The CDR3 loop spans 16 amino acids. Trimming left V 0 bases short and J 4 bases short, with 15 bases between. CDR3 in amino acids: CASSQDSTTGLETQYF. CDR3 sequence (DNA): TGTGCCAGCAGCCAAGATTCGACAACAGGGCTAGAGACCCAGTACTTC.

CDR3 in amino acids: CASSLARAADEAFF. The CDR3 nucleotides are TGTGCCAGCAGCTTGGCCAGGGCGGCTGATGAAGCTTTCTTT. This chain joins TRBV5-4 and TRBJ1-1; maybe TRBD1 (5 bases). CDR1 and CDR2 (germline): SGHNT, YYREEE (reference sequence). V lost 0 bases and J 7 bases, leaving 13 bases between the germline ends. The CDR3 extends over 14 amino acids.